The 29 T cell receptor beta chains reported below all come from one sample, sequenced in a study of T cells after posttransplantation cyclophosphamide. Data came from immunoSEQ multiplex PCR; TCRdb stores just in-frame clones and leaves some out. The sample holds more than 30,000 clones, about 89% seen once. Cells defined as naive were viable CD3+CD4+ or CD3+CD8+ and CCR7+CD45RA+CD45RO-CD95-CD27+CD28+. Sequences were obtained from naive CD4+ T cells sorted from PBMCs. Receptors were obtained from a woman aged 55-70 years in good health, CMV-negative, and a related stem cell transplant donor.

J is TRBJ2-1 and V is TRBV7-9; the D gene is possibly TRBD1 (6 bases). This CDR3 has 17 residues. The V end lost 0 bases, the J end lost 0 bases, and 12 bases lay between the germline ends. CDR1 and CDR2 from the germline V gene are SEHNR and FQNEAQ (reference sequence). CDR3 amino acids: CASSLAGASSSYNEQFF. The CDR3 nucleotides are TGTGCCAGCAGCTTAGCGGGGGCGTCGAGCTCCTACAATGAGCAGTTCTTC.

This chain connects TRBV7-9 to TRBJ1-1; possible D gene TRBD1, 5 bases. The CDR3 length is 14 residues. V shed 7 bases and J shed 0 bases, with 12 bases lying between them. CDR1 is SEHNR and CDR2 is FQNEAQ in the germline V gene (reference sequence). Here the CDR3 DNA reads TGTGCCAGCATCACCGGGGGGGTGAACACTGAAGCTTTCTTT. This gives the protein CASITGGVNTEAFF.

This clone showed up just once. The chain links TRBV28 to TRBJ1-5; D is perhaps TRBD1 (5 bases). CDR1 MDHEN and CDR2 SYDVKM come from the germline V gene. The length of the CDR3 is 15 residues. Trimming shortened V by 3 bases and J by 1 base, and 10 bases separated the two germline ends. The DNA for the CDR3 is TGTGCCAGCAGTTTGACGGACAAGAGCAATCAGCCCCAGCATTTT. It is translated as CASSLTDKSNQPQHF.

The chain has TRBV27 and TRBJ1-5, with 10 bases aligning to TRBD1. Germline V gives CDR1 MNHEY, CDR2 SMNVEV (reference sequence). The CDR3 runs to 16 residues. The V segment lost 5 bases and the J segment 2 bases; nucleotides outside the gene matches: 6. CDR3 sequence: CASSLDRGKGNQPQHF. The CDR3 DNA sequence: TGTGCCAGCAGTCTGGACAGGGGGAAGGGCAATCAGCCCCAGCATTTT.

The chain employs TRBV2 and TRBJ2-1; 16 bases match TRBD2. CDR1 and CDR2 from the germline V gene are SNHLY and FYNNEI. The CDR3 extends over 16 amino acids. J gave up 13 bases and V 4 bases, and 10 bases lay outside the gene matches. The CDR3 region has the DNA TGTGCCAGCAGTGTCAGGGGGACTAGCGGGGGGGTCGTTCAGTTCTTC. Translated: CASSVRGTSGGVVQFF.

The genes are TRBV7-2 and TRBJ2-1, with a tentative D call TRBD2 (6 bases). Per the germline V gene, CDR1 is SGHTA and CDR2 is FQGNSA. The V and J ends lost 4 bases and 1 base respectively, with 14 bases between them. This CDR3 spans 16 amino acids. CDR3 DNA sequence: TGTGCCAGCAGCTCCCGGGGGACTGGTTCCTACAATGAGCAGTTCTTC. It codes for CASSSRGTGSYNEQFF.

This clone was found a few times. Here the CDR3 DNA reads TGTGCCAGCAGCTTAAGAGGGGGCGAGAACACTGAAGCTTTCTTT. Translation: CASSLRGGENTEAFF. This chain links TRBV7-9 with TRBJ1-1; TRBD1 matches at 7 bases. Germline loops: CDR1 SEHNR, CDR2 FQNEAQ (reference sequence). V shed 2 bases, J shed 1 base, and the junction held 4 bases outside the gene matches. The CDR3 runs to 15 residues.

The chain has TRBV30 and TRBJ1-1; TRBD1 matches 8 bases. The germline V gene encodes CDR1 GTSNPN and CDR2 SVGIG (reference sequence). The CDR3 sequence is 13 residues long. J lost 1 base, V lost 5 bases, and 3 bases had no gene match. Written as DNA, the CDR3 is TGTGCCTGGCAGACAGGGGCGAACACTGAAGCTTTCTTT. Its translation is CAWQTGANTEAFF.

The chain joins TRBV6-1 to TRBJ2-3; tentatively, D is TRBD2 (5 bases). The germline V gene has CDR1 MNHNS and CDR2 SASEGT. Trimming left V 0 bases short and J 8 bases short, with 15 bases between. The CDR3 has 15 residues. Written as DNA, the CDR3 is TGTGCCAGCAGTGAAGCAGCTAGCCACGAGGGTACGCAGTATTTT. This sequence encodes CASSEAASHEGTQYF.

The V and J genes are TRBV6-5 and TRBJ1-5; TRBD1 is a possible D gene (6 bases). V lost 5 bases, J lost 7 bases, and 12 bases lay in between. CDR1 and CDR2 (germline): MNHEY, SVGAGI. CDR3 length equals 13 residues. The CDR3, as DNA: TGTGCCAGCAGTATTAACAGGGAACAGCCCCAGCATTTT. Amino acid sequence: CASSINREQPQHF.

The chain joins TRBV27 to TRBJ2-1, with TRBD2 identical over 11 bases. Per germline, CDR1 MNHEY and CDR2 SMNVEV (reference sequence). The CDR3 extends over 15 amino acids. The V gene end was trimmed by 6 bases and the J gene end by 4 bases; junction bases not matched to a gene: 5. The CDR3 DNA reads TGTGCCAGCAGACATTTAGCGGGAGGGTACAATGAGCAGTTCTTC. This codes for CASRHLAGGYNEQFF.

The rearrangement uses TRBV25-1 and TRBJ2-5; 9 bases align to TRBD1. The J call is in doubt because the DNA end fits TRBJ2-7 better. CDR1 is MGHDK, CDR2 SYGVNS, per germline. The CDR3 runs to 15 residues. CDR3 in DNA: TGTGCCAGCAGCGAAACCGGGACAGGGACATACGAGCAGTACTTC. Residues: CASSETGTGTYEQYF.

The CDR3 DNA sequence: TGTGCCAGTAGTTCCCAATTGAGCAGCGGGAGTAATTCCTACGAGCAGTACTTC. It codes for CASSSQLSSGSNSYEQYF. The rearrangement joins TRBV19 to TRBJ2-5; TRBD2 agrees at 8 bases. Gene TRBJ2-7 matches the end of the DNA better, so the J call may be wrong. This CDR3 contains 18 residues. Germline CDR1 is LNHDA and CDR2 is SQIVND (reference sequence).

The chain uses TRBV10-1 and TRBJ2-1; 13 nucleotides match TRBD2. Germline CDR1 reads WNHNN; CDR2 reads SYGVQD (reference sequence). Trimming at V came to 6 bases and at J to 12 bases, leaving 14 bases not matched to a gene. This CDR3 has 16 residues. CDR3 residues: CASSPLAGLAGVAQFF. Written as DNA, the CDR3 is TGCGCCAGCAGCCCTCTAGCAGGACTAGCGGGGGTGGCGCAGTTCTTC.

This CDR3 reads CASVRAGVNEQFF. The CDR3 bases are TGCGCCAGCGTAAGAGCGGGAGTCAATGAGCAGTTCTTC. The chain recombines TRBV10-1 with TRBJ2-1; 8 bases agree with TRBD2. Germline values: CDR1 WNHNN, CDR2 SYGVQD (reference sequence). J was trimmed by 6 bases and V by 8 bases; bases with no gene match: 6. The CDR3 contains 13 residues.

This chain connects TRBV6-5 to TRBJ1-2; a possible D gene is TRBD1 (5 bases). With 6 bases removed from V and 4 bases from J, the gap between germline ends came to 12 bases. The length of the CDR3 is 13 residues. The germline V gene encodes CDR1 MNHEY and CDR2 SVGAGI. CDR3 amino acids: CASRTRGGYGYTF. The CDR3 DNA follows: TGTGCCAGCAGGACTAGGGGTGGCTATGGCTACACCTTC.

The chain joins TRBV9 to TRBJ2-1; D unclear. From germline, CDR1 is SGDLS and CDR2 YYNGEE. V dropped 3 bases and J dropped 0 bases, with 4 bases sitting between them. The CDR3 has 13 amino acids. CDR3 DNA sequence: TGTGCCAGCAGCGGCAGCTCCTACAATGAGCAGTTCTTC. It yields the protein CASSGSSYNEQFF.

The chain joins TRBV7-3 to TRBJ2-7; D is possibly TRBD1 (7 bases). The CDR3 consists of 14 residues. The germline gives CDR1 SGHTA, CDR2 FQGTGA. The V and J ends lost 2 bases and 9 bases respectively, with 17 bases between them. This CDR3 reads CASSLQGGFNGQYF. CDR3 nucleotides: TGTGCCAGCAGCTTACAGGGGGGTTTTAATGGGCAGTACTTC. The entire variable domain, with the rest obtained from reference TRBV7-3 and TRBJ2-7, is as follows: GAGVSQTPSNKVTEKGKYVELRCDPISGHTALYWYRQSLGQGPEFLIYFQGTGAADDSGLPNDRFFAVRPEGSVSTLKIQRTERGDSAVYLCASSLQGGFNGQYFGPGTRLTVT.

V and J are TRBV28 and TRBJ2-2; D remains ambiguous. This CDR3 contains 15 residues. CDR1 MDHEN and CDR2 SYDVKM come from the germline V gene. The germline V and J ends were trimmed by 3 bases and 7 bases, with 15 bases remaining between them. The CDR3 sequence: CASSFSSRGNGELFF. In nucleotides, the CDR3 is TGTGCCAGCAGTTTTAGTTCTCGAGGAAACGGGGAGCTGTTTTTT.

The chain combines TRBV2 with TRBJ2-7; 9 nucleotides line up with TRBD1. Losses at the gene ends were 6 bases for V and 1 base for J; bases not matched to a gene: 7. The CDR3 has 15 amino acids. Germline V gene data show CDR1 as SNHLY and CDR2 as FYNNEI. The CDR3 sequence: CASREQGAISYEQYF. The DNA for the CDR3 is TGTGCCAGCAGAGAACAGGGGGCGATTTCCTACGAGCAGTACTTC.

The chain employs TRBV7-2 and TRBJ2-1, with D perhaps matching TRBD2 (6 bases). Deletions cut 4 bases from V and 4 bases from J, with 14 bases between. CDR3 size: 15 residues. Per germline, CDR1 SGHTA and CDR2 FQGNSA. CDR3: CASSSLPAGYNEQFF. The CDR3 DNA reads as TGTGCCAGCAGCTCCCTCCCCGCGGGATACAATGAGCAGTTCTTC.

The rearrangement joins TRBV7-2 to TRBJ1-2; D is possibly TRBD1 (5 bases). Germline CDR1 reads SGHTA; CDR2 reads FQGNSA. The length of the CDR3 is 13 residues. Trimming pared 2 bases from V and 7 bases from J, leaving 11 bases between. This chain's CDR3 is CASSLKQAAGYTF. The CDR3 nucleotides are TGTGCCAGCAGCTTAAAACAGGCTGCTGGCTACACCTTC.

The CDR3 here is CASSGGGQRFTYEQYF. The CDR3 DNA reads as TGTGCCAGCAGTGGGGGGGGACAAAGGTTTACCTACGAGCAGTACTTC. The chain couples TRBV6-1 to TRBJ2-7, with D possibly being TRBD2 (7 bases). V was cut by 4 bases and J by 2 bases, with 18 bases left in between. CDR3 size: 16 residues. Germline CDR1 reads MNHNS; CDR2 reads SASEGT.

The chain has TRBV6-5 and TRBJ1-2; D is possibly TRBD1 (6 bases). The CDR3 runs to 15 residues. V was clipped by 8 bases and J by 2 bases, with 18 bases between them. Germline V gives CDR1 MNHEY, CDR2 SVGAGI. The CDR3: CASGLKSGANYGYTF. CDR3 sequence (DNA): TGTGCCAGCGGCTTAAAGTCAGGGGCCAACTATGGCTACACCTTC.

The CDR3 region is CASSEVTGGGEKLFF. For the CDR3, the DNA is TGTGCCAGCAGTGAAGTCACAGGGGGAGGTGAAAAACTGTTTTTT. J is TRBJ1-4 and V is TRBV2, with 8 bases lining up with TRBD1. This CDR3 is built from 15 residues. Germline CDR1 SNHLY, CDR2 FYNNEI. Losses at the gene ends were 1 base for V and 7 bases for J; bases not matched to a gene: 5. The full variable domain, with the rest looked up from reference TRBV2 and TRBJ1-4, is EPEVTQTPSHQVTQMGQEVILRCVPISNHLYFYWYRQILGQKVEFLVSFYNNEISEKSEIFDDQFSVERPDGSNFTLKIRSTKLEDSAMYFCASSEVTGGGEKLFFGSGTQLSVL.

The V and J genes are TRBV5-1 and TRBJ2-5; D unresolved. CDR3 length: 14 residues. Germline CDR1 SGHRS, CDR2 YFSETQ. V was trimmed by 4 bases and J by 0 bases, leaving 10 bases between them. DNA of the CDR3: TGCGCCAGCAGCCCTTCTCTGTACCAAGAGACCCAGTACTTC. Translating gives CASSPSLYQETQYF.

This chain connects TRBV9 to TRBJ1-5; D remains unclear. V lost 2 bases to trimming and J lost 7 bases, with 10 bases between them. The germline V gene has CDR1 SGDLS and CDR2 YYNGEE. This CDR3 spans 13 amino acids. The DNA of the CDR3 is TGTGCCAGCAGCGTTCGGGGAGACCAGCCCCAGCATTTT. It is translated as CASSVRGDQPQHF.

The chain joins TRBV5-1 to TRBJ1-2; no clear D gene. The CDR3 is 15 residues long. In germline, CDR1 is SGHRS, CDR2 YFSETQ. V lost 0 bases to trimming and J lost 0 bases, with 9 bases between them. The CDR3 sequence: CASSLGSPANYGYTF. CDR3 in DNA: TGCGCCAGCAGCTTGGGATCGCCAGCTAACTATGGCTACACCTTC.

The V call is TRBV19, the J call TRBJ1-3; no reliable D call. Germline V lookup: CDR1 LNHDA, CDR2 SQIVND (reference sequence). This CDR3 has 14 amino acids. V dropped 6 bases and J dropped 13 bases, with 22 bases sitting between them. The CDR3, as DNA: TGTGCCAGTAGCCCGGCGGGATCCTCACCAGTAATATATTTT. It specifies CASSPAGSSPVIYF.